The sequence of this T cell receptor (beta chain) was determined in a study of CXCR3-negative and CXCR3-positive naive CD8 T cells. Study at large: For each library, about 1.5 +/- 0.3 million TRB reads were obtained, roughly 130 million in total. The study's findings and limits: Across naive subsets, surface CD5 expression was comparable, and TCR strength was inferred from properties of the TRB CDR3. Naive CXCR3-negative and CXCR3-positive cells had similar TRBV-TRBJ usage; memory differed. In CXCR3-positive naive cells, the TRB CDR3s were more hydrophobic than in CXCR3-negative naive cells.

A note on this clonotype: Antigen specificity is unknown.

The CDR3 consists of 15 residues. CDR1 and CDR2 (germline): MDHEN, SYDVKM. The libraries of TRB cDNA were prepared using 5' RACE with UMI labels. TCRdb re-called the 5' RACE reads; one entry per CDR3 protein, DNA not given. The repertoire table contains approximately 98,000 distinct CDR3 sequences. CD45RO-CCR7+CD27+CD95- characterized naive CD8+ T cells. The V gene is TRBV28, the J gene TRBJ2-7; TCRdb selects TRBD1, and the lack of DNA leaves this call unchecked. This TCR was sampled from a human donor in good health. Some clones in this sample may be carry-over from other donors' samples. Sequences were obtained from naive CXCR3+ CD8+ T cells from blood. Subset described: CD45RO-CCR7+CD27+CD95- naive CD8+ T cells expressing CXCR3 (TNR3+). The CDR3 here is CASSSRDSLGWEQYF. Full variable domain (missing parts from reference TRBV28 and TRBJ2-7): DVKVTQSSRYLVKRTGEKVFLECVQDMDHENMFWYRQDPGLGLRLIYFSYDVKMKEKGDIPEGYSVSREKKERFSLILESASTNQTSMYLCASSSRDSLGWEQYFGPGTRLTVT.